The 11 T cell receptor beta chains reported below all come from one sample, sequenced in a study of shared clonotypes between healthy human individuals. TCRdb's table, derived via immunoSEQ multiplex PCR, lists solely in-frame clones and lacks some. The sample consists of more than 1.2 million clones, approximately 98.5% of them appearing once. The material sequenced was naive CD4+ T cells sorted from blood. Specified subset: CD45RA+ positively selected. The receptor source for this set is a man under 40 in good health.

This sequence joins TRBV12-5 and TRBJ2-3; no clear D. The CDR3 loop spans 12 amino acids. Germline V gene sequence: CDR1 LGHNT, CDR2 FRNRAP. CDR3 sequence: CASSPSTDTQYF. The CDR3 nucleotides read TGTGCCTCCTCCCCTAGCACAGATACGCAGTATTTT. The full variable domain, rest sourced from reference TRBV12-5 and TRBJ2-3, is DARVTQTPRHKVTEMGQEVTMRCQPILGHNTVFWYRQTMMQGLELLAYFRNRAPLDDSGMPKDRFSAEMPDATLATLKIQPSEPRDSAVYFCASSPSTDTQYFGPGTRLTVL.

The chain recombines TRBV5-6 with TRBJ2-7; 8 nucleotides match TRBD1. Germline loops: CDR1 SGHDT, CDR2 YYEEEE. Unmatched junction bases numbered 7, after V lost 4 bases and J lost 7 bases. The CDR3 length is 13 residues. CDR3 in amino acids: CASSRGTGYEQYF. The DNA for the CDR3 is TGTGCCAGCAGCCGGGGGACAGGTTATGAGCAGTACTTC.

The chain is built from TRBV18 and TRBJ1-3, with D possibly matching TRBD1 (5 bases). V dropped 5 bases and J dropped 0 bases, with 11 bases sitting between them. The CDR3 is 15 residues long. CDR1 KGHSH and CDR2 LQKENI come from the germline V gene. The CDR3 sequence is CASSRDGGSGNTIYF. The CDR3 coding sequence is TGTGCCAGCTCAAGGGACGGGGGCTCTGGAAACACCATATATTTT. Combining the CDR3 with reference TRBV18 and TRBJ1-3 gives the whole variable domain NAGVMQNPRHLVRRRGQEARLRCSPMKGHSHVYWYRQLPEEGLKFMVYLQKENIIDESGMPKERFSAEFPKEGPSILRIQQVVRGDSAAYFCASSRDGGSGNTIYFGEGSWLTVV.

The rearrangement links TRBV18 to TRBJ1-4; tentatively, D is TRBD1 (5 bases). CDR3 size: 14 residues. Germline-derived CDR1 and CDR2 are KGHSH and LQKENI. The V end was cut by 2 bases, the J end by 5 bases, with 9 bases between. In DNA form, the CDR3 reads TGTGCCAGCTCACCATCAGGGATGAATGAAAAACTGTTTTTT. It yields the protein CASSPSGMNEKLFF.

In regard to this clone: The identical CDR3 is also encoded by other nucleotide sequences in the sample. The V gene is TRBV5-1, the J gene TRBJ2-2, with 9 nucleotides matching TRBD2. The J segment lost 6 bases and the V segment lost 2 bases, leaving 2 bases of the junction unmatched. The germline V gene has CDR1 SGHRS and CDR2 YFSETQ. CDR3 size: 14 residues. The chain's CDR3 is CASSFAGGPGELFF. The CDR3 DNA reads TGCGCCAGCAGCTTTGCGGGAGGGCCCGGGGAGCTGTTTTTT.

The rearrangement links TRBV14 to TRBJ2-2; D not resolved. V lost 2 bases and J 4 bases, leaving 8 bases between the germline ends. This CDR3 spans 14 amino acids. The germline gives CDR1 SGHDN, CDR2 FVKESK. CDR3 DNA: TGTGCCAGCAGCCAATATTTCCCCACCGGGGAGCTGTTTTTT. Encoded protein: CASSQYFPTGELFF.

J is TRBJ1-2 and V is TRBV5-1; possible D gene TRBD1, 6 bases. Deletions cut 4 bases from V and 1 base from J, with 11 bases between. CDR3 length equals 14 residues. Germline V CDR1 and CDR2: SGHRS, YFSETQ. CDR3 in DNA: TGCGCCAGCAGCCCCGGACAGATTAACTATGGCTACACCTTC. Translation gives CASSPGQINYGYTF.

About this clone itself: The same CDR3 is also encoded by other DNA sequences in this sample. This sequence joins TRBV7-3 and TRBJ2-1; D uncertain. With 1 base removed from V and 0 bases from J, the gap between germline ends came to 7 bases. In germline, CDR1 is SGHTA, CDR2 FQGTGA. There are 15 residues in the CDR3. DNA of the CDR3: TGTGCCAGCAGCTTAAGGGGTAGCTCCTACAATGAGCAGTTCTTC. Encoded protein: CASSLRGSSYNEQFF.

The rearrangement links TRBV5-6 to TRBJ2-4, with D perhaps TRBD1 (5 bases). Between the trimmed V and J ends, which lost 0 bases and 0 bases, there was a span of 10 bases. CDR1 is SGHDT, CDR2 YYEEEE, per germline. This CDR3 contains 16 residues. CDR3 loop: CASSLDRRPAKNIQYF. The CDR3 DNA reads TGTGCCAGCAGCTTGGACAGGAGACCAGCCAAAAACATTCAGTACTTC.

The chain recombines TRBV7-9 with TRBJ1-4, with 8 nucleotides matching TRBD1. The CDR3 has 14 amino acids. The ends lost 5 bases at V and 5 bases at J; junction bases unmatched: 4. The germline V gene encodes CDR1 SEHNR and CDR2 FQNEAQ (reference sequence). CDR3 loop: CASSPTGANEKLFF. The CDR3 nucleotides read TGTGCCAGCAGCCCGACAGGGGCAAATGAAAAACTGTTTTTT. The complete variable domain, with remaining parts taken from reference TRBV7-9 and TRBJ1-4, reads DTGVSQNPRHKITKRGQNVTFRCDPISEHNRLYWYRQTLGQGPEFLTYFQNEAQLEKSRLLSDRFSAERPKGSFSTLEIQRTEQGDSAMYLCASSPTGANEKLFFGSGTQLSVL.

This sequence joins TRBV27 and TRBJ2-1, with 8 bases aligning to TRBD2. V gave up 7 bases and J gave up 5 bases; unmatched junction bases: 13. The CDR3 loop spans 16 amino acids. Germline values: CDR1 MNHEY, CDR2 SMNVEV (reference sequence). In nucleotides, the CDR3 is TGTGCCAGCATGTTAATAGGACTAGCTTACCACAATGAGCAGTTCTTC. Translated, it gives CASMLIGLAYHNEQFF.